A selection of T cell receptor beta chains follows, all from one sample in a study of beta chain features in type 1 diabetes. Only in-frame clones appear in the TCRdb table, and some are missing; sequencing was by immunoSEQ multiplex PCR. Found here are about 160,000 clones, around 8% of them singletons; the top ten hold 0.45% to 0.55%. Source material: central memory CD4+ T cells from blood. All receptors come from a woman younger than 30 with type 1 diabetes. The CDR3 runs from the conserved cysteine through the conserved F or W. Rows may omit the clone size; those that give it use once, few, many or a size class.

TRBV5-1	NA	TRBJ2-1	CASSLTSGVINEQFF
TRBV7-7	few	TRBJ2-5	CASSLSWGDGTQYF
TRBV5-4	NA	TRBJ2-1	CASSFTSHEQFF
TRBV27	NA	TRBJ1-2	CASRLGRDYGYTF
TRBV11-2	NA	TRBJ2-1	CASSLFDGDNEQFF
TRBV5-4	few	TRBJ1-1	CASSDRVNTEAFF
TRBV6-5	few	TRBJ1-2	CASSYVGQSYGYTF
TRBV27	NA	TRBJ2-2	CASRLGGYTGELFF
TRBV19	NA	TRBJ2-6	CASSIVLPGTSGANVLTF
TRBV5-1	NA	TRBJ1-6	CASSLGQGSSPLHF
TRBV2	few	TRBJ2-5	CASSEGGLAGETQYF